The rows below give T cell receptor beta chains drawn from one sample of a study of regulatory T cells in long-lasting Graves disease. MiXCR, applied by TCRdb to the multiplex PCR reads, yields one record per CDR3 protein. The sample includes 450,000 to 500,000 distinct CDR3 sequences, roughly 15% of them seen just once. The data also belong to a second study, concerning T cells in Graves' hyperthyroidism and ophthalmopathy.

This specimen consisted of peripheral blood mononuclear cells (PBMCs), obtained at new diagnosis, from a patient treated with antithyroid drugs. These receptors all stem from a man aged 35-49 years with Graves disease. Both conserved end residues are part of each CDR3. The D gene is left open where the match is weak. Clone size appears in some rows only: once, few, many, or a class for an expanded clone.

d_call j_call v_call clone_size cdr3_nt cdr3_aa
. TRBJ2-7 TRBV29-1 few TGCAGCGCTGCATCCTGGGGGGCTATACGAGAGCAGTACTTC CSAASWGAIREQYF
TRBD1 TRBJ2-7 TRBV4-1 . TGCGCCAGCAGCCAGCAGGACAGGGGGCGTTACGAGCAGTACTTC CASSQQDRGRYEQYF
. TRBJ1-5 TRBV19 . TGTGCCAGTAAACGAGACAGTAGCAATCAGCCCCAGCATTTT CASKRDSSNQPQHF
TRBD2 TRBJ2-1 TRBV2 few TGTGCCAGCACTCCTAGCGGGAGGACCGGGCCTGAGCAGTTCTTC CASTPSGRTGPEQFF
. TRBJ1-4 TRBV12-3/TRBV12-4 few TGTGCCAGCAGTTGGGGGGGTAATGAAAAACTGTTTTTT CASSWGGNEKLFF
. TRBJ1-1 TRBV28 many TGTGCCAGCAGTTTAGGGGGGTACGCTGAAGCTTTCTTT CASSLGGYAEAFF
. TRBJ2-7 TRBV5-4 . TGTGCCAGCAGCTCCTTCGGCGGGACTCGGTCCTACGAGCAGTACTTC CASSSFGGTRSYEQYF
. TRBJ2-1 TRBV9 . TGTGCCAGCAGCGTAGAGATAGAGGGGGACAATGAGCAGTTCTTC CASSVEIEGDNEQFF
. TRBJ2-7 TRBV6-1 few TGTGCCAGCACCCTAGGCGGGGCAGCGTACTACGAGCAGTACTTC CASTLGGAAYYEQYF
. TRBJ1-2 TRBV19 . TGTGCCAGTAGTATTGGTTCAGGCGGCTACACCTTC CASSIGSGGYTF
. TRBJ2-5 TRBV6-2/TRBV6-3 many TGTGCCAGCAGTTACGTGGGCAACCAAGAGACCCAGTACTTC CASSYVGNQETQYF
. TRBJ2-1 TRBV18 few TGTGCCAGCTCACCCCAACCCCGGGACCCCGTGGATGAGCAATTCTTC CASSPQPRDPVDEQFF
. TRBJ2-7 TRBV5-1 many TGCGCCAGCAGTCCCGTAGCGTCACACTCCTACGAGCAGTACTTC CASSPVASHSYEQYF
. TRBJ1-4 TRBV5-1 . TGCGCCAGCAGCTTTTCCAGTGCAACTAATGAAAAACTGTTTTTT CASSFSSATNEKLFF
. TRBJ2-3 TRBV29-1 few TGCAGCGTTACCGACCTCACGCAGTATTTT CSVTDLTQYF
. TRBJ2-2 TRBV12-3/TRBV12-4 many TGTGCCAGCAGAACAGACGGCTACACCGGGGAGCTGTTTTTT CASRTDGYTGELFF
TRBD1 TRBJ2-5 TRBV6-1 many TGTGCCAGCAGTGGGGACAGGGCTAAAGAGACCCAGTACTTC CASSGDRAKETQYF
TRBD1 TRBJ1-5 TRBV6-1 few TGTGCCAGCAGTGGGGACAGGGGTCAGCCCCAGCATTTT CASSGDRGQPQHF
. TRBJ2-7 TRBV2 many TGTGCCAGCAGTGAGCAGGGGCAGTACTACGAGCAGTACTTC CASSEQGQYYEQYF
TRBD2 TRBJ2-3 TRBV20-1 . TGCAGTGCTAGAGATTTGGCTAGCGGGAGGGGAGATACGCAGTATTTT CSARDLASGRGDTQYF
TRBD2 TRBJ2-1 TRBV5-1 few TGCGCCAGCAGCCCGGGACTAGCGGGAGTCTTCTCCTACAATGAGCAGTTCTTC CASSPGLAGVFSYNEQFF
. TRBJ2-3 TRBV24-1 . TGTGCCACCAGTGCCCAAGGACGGGATACGCAGTATTTT CATSAQGRDTQYF
. TRBJ1-5 TRBV6-1 few TGTGCCAGCAGTGAAGCCCTACAGGGTAACTTCCCAATTTATCAGCCCCAGCATTTT CASSEALQGNFPIYQPQHF
TRBD1 TRBJ2-4 TRBV12-3/TRBV12-4 many TGTGCCACGGGACAGGGTTTGGGCAAAAACATTCAGTACTTC CATGQGLGKNIQYF
. TRBJ2-7 TRBV28 many TGTGCCAGCAGTTTACCGGAAAAGTCCTACGAGCAGTACTTC CASSLPEKSYEQYF
. TRBJ2-1 TRBV6-5 . TGTGCCAGCAGTTATTCGACTAGGTGGATGCGGGAGCAGTTCTTC CASSYSTRWMREQFF
. TRBJ2-1 TRBV20-1 many TGCAGTGCTAGAGACCCGGGACGGTACTACAATGAGCAGTTCTTC CSARDPGRYYNEQFF
. TRBJ2-3 TRBV2 many TGTGCCAGCAAATGGAGCGGTTCCACAGATACGCAGTATTTT CASKWSGSTDTQYF
. TRBJ2-3 TRBV5-4 once TGTGCCAGCAGCTTTAGACCGAGCACAGATACGCAGTATTTT CASSFRPSTDTQYF
TRBD1 TRBJ1-4 TRBV11-2 many TGTGCCAGCACCAGGGGGACTAATGAAAAACTGTTTTTT CASTRGTNEKLFF
. TRBJ2-7 TRBV25-1 . TGTGCCAGCAGTGTCCTGGGGACGAGCGGCTCCTACGAGCAGTACTTC CASSVLGTSGSYEQYF
. TRBJ2-3 TRBV20-1 many TGCAGTGCTCGGACGGTAGTTAGCACAGATACGCAGTATTTT CSARTVVSTDTQYF
. TRBJ1-5 TRBV19 . TGTGCCAGTAACCGTAGAGGGGGCAATCAGCCCCAGCATTTT CASNRRGGNQPQHF
. TRBJ1-6 TRBV28 few TGTGCCAGCAGTTTATGGAGGAGACAGAGTAATTCACCCCTCCACTTT CASSLWRRQSNSPLHF
. TRBJ2-2 TRBV2 many TGTGCCAGCAGTGAGTGGTCCGGGGGCGCGAACACCGGGGAGCTGTTTTTT CASSEWSGGANTGELFF
TRBD1 TRBJ2-1 TRBV6-2/TRBV6-3 many TGTGCCAGCAGAACTACGGGACAGGGTTACAATGAGCAGTTCTTC CASRTTGQGYNEQFF
. TRBJ2-5 TRBV7-3 many TGTGCCAGCAGCTCAGGACTCGCCGGGGAAATGGAGACCCAGTACTTC CASSSGLAGEMETQYF
. TRBJ2-5 TRBV25-1 . TGTGCCAGCAGCCAAAGGGGACTGTACCAAGAGACCCAGTACTTC CASSQRGLYQETQYF
. TRBJ2-1 TRBV2 many TGTGCCAGCATCCCGAACCGGGACGGGCACAATGAGCAGTTCTTC CASIPNRDGHNEQFF
. TRBJ2-1 TRBV12-3/TRBV12-4 many TGTGCCAGCAGACCTAGTGGGGCGGCCTACAATGAGCAGTTCTTC CASRPSGAAYNEQFF
. TRBJ2-6 TRBV18 many TGTGCCAGCTCACCAGCCTCTGGGGCCAACGTCCTGACTTTC CASSPASGANVLTF
. TRBJ2-1 TRBV12-3/TRBV12-4 . TGTGCCAGCAGTGACTCTAGCAGGGGGGTCAATGAGCAGTTCTTC CASSDSSRGVNEQFF
. TRBJ2-2 TRBV29-1 . TGCAGCGGAAAGAGGGGGAACACCGGGGAGCTGTTTTTT CSGKRGNTGELFF
. TRBJ1-2 TRBV18 many TGTGCCAGCAGTTTACGGGGCAACTATGGCTACACCTTC CASSLRGNYGYTF
. TRBJ1-4 TRBV28 few TGTGCCAGCAGTCGCTGGGGAGGGGGAACAACTAATGAAAAACTGTTTTTT CASSRWGGGTTNEKLFF
TRBD1 TRBJ2-7 TRBV29-1 few TGCAGCGTCCCGGGACAGGGGCACGAGCAGTACTTC CSVPGQGHEQYF
TRBD1 TRBJ2-7 TRBV18 few TGTGCCAGCTCACCGACGACAGGGAAGTACGAGCAGTACTTC CASSPTTGKYEQYF
. TRBJ2-2 TRBV12-3/TRBV12-4 . TGTGCCAGCAGTTTCTTTGACCAGGGCGGGCTGTTTTTT CASSFFDQGGLFF
. TRBJ2-3 TRBV3-1 many TGTGCCAGCAGCCAGAGGGCACTAGCAGGGACAGATACGCAGTATTTT CASSQRALAGTDTQYF
TRBD2 TRBJ2-7 TRBV27 many TGTGCCAGCACCCCTAGCGGGAGAATCTCCTACGAGCAGTACTTC CASTPSGRISYEQYF
. TRBJ2-3 TRBV15 . TGTGCCACCAGCAGAGTTGAAGATACGCAGTATTTT CATSRVEDTQYF